The rows below give T cell receptor beta chains drawn from one sample of a study of technical replicates of blood from a handful of donors. Clones were read by immunoSEQ multiplex PCR, and TCRdb kept only the in-frame ones, dropping some. The sample includes 60,000 to 85,000 clones, more than 85% of them seen just once. The sequenced material came from T cells isolated from PBMCs. The receptors derive from a human donor in good health. The CDR3 runs from the conserved cysteine through the conserved F or W. D genes are given only for firm matches. Size values are once, few and many counts, or a class for expanded clones, and some rows have none.

V	J	size	D	length	CDR3	DNA
TRBV7-3	TRBJ2-5	-	-	13	CASSPGTKETQYF	TGTGCCAGCAGCCCCGGGACAAAAGAGACCCAGTACTTC
TRBV6-5	TRBJ1-2	-	TRBD1	16	CASSLTRTGGYYGYTF	TGTGCCAGCAGTTTGACCCGGACAGGGGGGTACTATGGCTACACCTTC
TRBV5-8	TRBJ1-1	-	-	12	CASSRIQSEAFF	TGTGCCAGCAGCAGGATACAGTCTGAAGCTTTCTTT
TRBV27	TRBJ1-3	-	-	18	CASSLTYLTGISGNTIYF	TGTGCCAGCAGCCTTACTTACCTTACAGGGATCTCTGGAAACACCATATATTTT
TRBV5-1	TRBJ2-7	-	-	13	CASSSGLNYEQHF	TGCGCCAGCAGCTCGGGACTTAACTACGAGCAGCACTTC
TRBV4-1	TRBJ2-2	-	TRBD2	17	CASSQDLAGGNTGELFF	TGCGCCAGCAGCCAAGATCTAGCGGGAGGTAACACCGGGGAGCTGTTTTTT
TRBV19	TRBJ1-5	-	TRBD1	15	CASGTGEYSNQPQHF	TGTGCCAGTGGGACAGGAGAGTATAGCAATCAGCCCCAGCATTTT
TRBV6-5	TRBJ2-7	-	TRBD1	12	CASSPTGGEQYF	TGTGCCAGCAGTCCGACAGGGGGCGAGCAGTACTTC
TRBV11-2	TRBJ2-7	-	-	16	CASSSLIGGGPYEQYF	TGTGCCAGCAGCTCGCTTATAGGGGGGGGACCTTACGAGCAGTACTTC
TRBV7-8	TRBJ2-7	-	TRBD2	16	CASSLLAGAGSYEQYF	TGTGCCAGCAGCCTACTAGCGGGAGCGGGATCCTACGAGCAGTACTTC
TRBV28	TRBJ2-2	-	TRBD1	14	CASIVNRGIGELFF	TGTGCCAGCATAGTGAACAGGGGGATCGGGGAGCTGTTTTTT
TRBV10-3	TRBJ1-1	-	-	13	CAISPTRNTEAFF	TGTGCCATCAGCCCGACAAGGAACACTGAAGCTTTCTTT
TRBV7-9	TRBJ2-7	-	-	14	CASSLSGTYYEQYF	TGTGCCAGCAGCCTTTCCGGGACATACTACGAGCAGTACTTC
TRBV19	TRBJ2-1	-	-	11	CASGDMGEQFF	TGTGCCAGTGGGGACATGGGTGAGCAGTTCTTC
TRBV11-2	TRBJ2-7	-	TRBD2	15	CASSQAGGSANEQYF	TGTGCCAGCAGCCAAGCGGGAGGGAGTGCCAACGAGCAGTACTTC
TRBV10-3	TRBJ1-1	-	-	13	CAISESRDTEAFF	TGTGCCATCAGTGAGTCCAGGGATACTGAAGCTTTCTTT
TRBV15	TRBJ2-7	-	TRBD2	15	CATSRASGSLYEQYF	TGTGCCACCAGCAGAGCTAGCGGGAGCCTCTACGAGCAGTACTTC
TRBV4-2	TRBJ2-6	-	-	17	CASSQDSSVAGANVLTF	TGTGCCAGCAGCCAAGATTCATCGGTCGCCGGGGCCAACGTCCTGACTTTC
TRBV30	TRBJ1-1	few	-	12	CAWLQGNTEAFF	TGTGCCTGGCTTCAGGGGAACACTGAAGCTTTCTTT
TRBV28	TRBJ2-3	-	-	14	CASTVGGVTDTQYF	TGTGCCAGCACCGTAGGGGGTGTCACAGATACGCAGTATTTT
TRBV6-5	TRBJ2-6	-	-	16	CASSYSIGSGANVLTF	TGTGCCAGCAGTTACTCGATCGGCTCTGGGGCCAACGTCCTGACTTTC
TRBV6-1	TRBJ2-1	-	TRBD2	18	CASSASGTSGRTNNEQFF	TGTGCCAGCAGTGCTTCCGGGACTAGCGGGAGAACGAACAATGAGCAGTTCTTC
TRBV6-5	TRBJ2-2	-	-	14	CASSYSLATGELFF	TGTGCCAGCAGTTACTCCCTAGCCACCGGGGAGCTGTTTTTT
TRBV9	TRBJ1-1	-	TRBD1	14	CASSSSGGMAEAFF	TGTGCCAGCAGCTCATCAGGGGGAATGGCTGAAGCTTTCTTT
TRBV5-5	TRBJ1-5	-	-	17	CASSRDPTGNLNQPQHF	TGTGCCAGCAGCAGAGATCCCACCGGGAACCTCAATCAGCCCCAGCATTTT
TRBV6-5	TRBJ2-3	-	-	14	CASSSGESTDTQYF	TGTGCCAGCAGTTCGGGGGAGAGCACAGATACGCAGTATTTT
TRBV5-6	TRBJ1-5	-	TRBD1	17	CASTRGSRRYSNQPQHF	TGTGCCAGCACCAGGGGGTCGCGTCGGTATAGCAATCAGCCCCAGCATTTT
TRBV6-1	TRBJ1-1	-	-	15	CASSDPAGADTEAFF	TGTGCCAGCAGTGACCCGGCAGGGGCGGACACTGAAGCTTTCTTT
TRBV27	TRBJ1-5	-	-	14	CASSSPGEGQPQHF	TGTGCCAGCAGTTCGCCGGGGGAGGGGCAGCCCCAGCATTTT
TRBV18	TRBJ2-5	-	TRBD2	17	CASSNSLLAGVRETQYF	TGTGCCAGCTCAAACAGCCTACTAGCGGGAGTGCGGGAGACCCAGTACTTC
TRBV5-8	TRBJ1-1	-	TRBD1	17	CASSLALGQGMNTEAFF	TGTGCCAGCAGCTTGGCTTTGGGACAGGGGATGAACACTGAAGCTTTCTTT
TRBV7-2	TRBJ2-1	once	TRBD2	15	CASRLAGGYYNEQFF	TGTGCCAGCAGGTTAGCGGGAGGGTACTACAATGAGCAGTTCTTC
TRBV10-3	TRBJ1-5	-	-	16	CAISEDGPASNQPQHF	TGTGCCATCAGTGAGGATGGGCCAGCTAGCAATCAGCCCCAGCATTTT
TRBV2	TRBJ2-7	once	-	11	CASSVGQGFYF	TGTGCCAGCAGTGTCGGGCAGGGTTTTTACTTC
TRBV6-1	TRBJ1-4	-	-	15	CASRSPPGRREKLFF	TGTGCCAGCCGCTCCCCTCCAGGCCGGAGGGAAAAACTGTTTTTT
TRBV7-2	TRBJ2-7	-	-	14	CASSLARNLYEQYF	TGTGCCAGCAGCTTAGCCAGGAATTTGTACGAGCAGTACTTC
TRBV6-5	TRBJ2-1	-	-	13	CASRIIVEGEQFF	TGTGCCAGCAGGATTATAGTTGAGGGTGAGCAGTTCTTC
TRBV28	TRBJ1-2	-	TRBD1	14	CASSLSGTGNGYTF	TGTGCCAGCAGTTTATCCGGGACAGGGAATGGCTACACCTTC
TRBV30	TRBJ2-1	-	TRBD2	13	CAWSVREQDEQFF	TGTGCCTGGAGTGTGCGGGAGCAGGATGAGCAGTTCTTC
TRBV9	TRBJ2-1	-	TRBD2	15	CASSDTSGIYNEQFF	TGTGCCAGCAGCGACACTAGCGGGATTTACAATGAGCAGTTCTTC
TRBV28	TRBJ1-5	few	-	12	CASSLLGPPQHF	TGTGCCAGCAGTTTATTGGGCCCGCCCCAGCATTTT
TRBV6-5	TRBJ2-7	-	-	13	CASSYYKYYEQYF	TGTGCCAGCAGTTATTATAAATACTACGAGCAGTACTTC
TRBV27	TRBJ2-7	-	-	13	CASSKTGSYEQYF	TGTGCCAGCAGTAAGACAGGATCTTACGAGCAGTACTTC
TRBV6-5	TRBJ2-7	-	-	13	CASKAGLSYEQYF	TGTGCCAGCAAGGCAGGACTCTCCTACGAGCAGTACTTC
TRBV10-3	TRBJ2-5	once	TRBD2	14	CAISHSGNQETQYF	TGTGCCATCAGTCATAGCGGGAACCAAGAGACCCAGTACTTC
TRBV7-2	TRBJ2-7	once	TRBD2	15	CASSLGLAGGYEQYF	TGTGCCAGCAGCTTGGGACTAGCGGGAGGGTACGAGCAGTACTTC
TRBV6-1	TRBJ2-3	-	-	14	CAVLHLGETDTQYF	TGTGCCGTCCTTCACCTTGGAGAGACAGATACGCAGTATTTT
TRBV5-4	TRBJ2-2	-	-	15	CASSLDGSTIGELFF	TGTGCCAGCAGCTTGGACGGGAGTACGATTGGGGAGCTGTTTTTT
TRBV7-3	TRBJ2-3	-	TRBD2	17	CASSFLTSGSSGDTQYF	TGTGCCAGCAGCTTTCTGACTAGCGGGAGTTCAGGCGATACGCAGTATTTT
TRBV10-3	TRBJ2-1	-	TRBD2	19	CAISPLAGGSVSSYNEQFF	TGTGCCATCAGTCCTCTAGCGGGCGGGTCTGTTAGCTCCTACAATGAGCAGTTCTTC
TRBV5-4	TRBJ2-1	-	TRBD2	13	CATTSGTGNEQFF	TGTGCCACGACTAGCGGGACCGGGAATGAGCAGTTCTTC
TRBV7-7	TRBJ2-5	once	TRBD2	16	CASSGRLAGGSETQYF	TGTGCCAGCAGCGGCCGACTAGCGGGAGGGTCAGAGACCCAGTACTTC
TRBV9	TRBJ2-1	-	-	15	CASSVTLGGDNEQFF	TGTGCCAGCAGCGTAACACTAGGAGGGGACAATGAGCAGTTCTTC
TRBV30	TRBJ2-5	-	-	11	CAWGTGETQYF	TGTGCCTGGGGAACAGGGGAGACCCAGTACTTC